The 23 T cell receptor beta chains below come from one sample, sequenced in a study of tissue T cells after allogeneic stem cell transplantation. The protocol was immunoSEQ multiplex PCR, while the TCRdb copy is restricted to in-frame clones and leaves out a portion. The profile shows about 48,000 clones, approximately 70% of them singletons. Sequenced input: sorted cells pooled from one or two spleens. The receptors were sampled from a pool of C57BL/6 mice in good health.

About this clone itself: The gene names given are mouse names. CDR3 loop: CASSHTEVFF. Incomplete CDR3 DNA: TGTGCCAGCAGTCACACAGAAGTCTTC. V is TRBV26 and J is TRBJ1-1, with no clear D. The sequenced fragment ends 1 residue before the CDR3 boundary, so the rest is inferred from the germline J gene. The CDR3 is 10 residues long. Per the germline V gene, CDR1 is KGHPV and CDR2 is FQNQEV (reference sequence). Trimming removed 4 bases at V and 3 bases at J, with 0 bases between.

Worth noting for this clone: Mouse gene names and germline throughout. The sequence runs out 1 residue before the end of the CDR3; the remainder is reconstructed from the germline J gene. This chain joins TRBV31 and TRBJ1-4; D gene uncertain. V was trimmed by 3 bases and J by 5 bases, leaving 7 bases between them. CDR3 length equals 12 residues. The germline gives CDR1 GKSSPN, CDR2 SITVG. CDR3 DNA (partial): TGTGCCTGGAGAGGCAGTAACGAAAGATTATTT. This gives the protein CAWRGSNERLF. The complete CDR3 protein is CAWRGSNERLFF.

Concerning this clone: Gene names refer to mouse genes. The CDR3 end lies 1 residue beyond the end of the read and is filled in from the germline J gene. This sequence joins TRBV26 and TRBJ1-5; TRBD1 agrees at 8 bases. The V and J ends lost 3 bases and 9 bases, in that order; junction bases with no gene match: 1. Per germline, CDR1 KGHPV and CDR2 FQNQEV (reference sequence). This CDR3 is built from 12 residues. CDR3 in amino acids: CASSLTGGAPLF. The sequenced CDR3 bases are TGTGCCAGCAGTCTAACAGGGGGGGCTCCGCTT.

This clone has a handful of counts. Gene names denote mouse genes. The sequenced part of the CDR3 DNA is TGTGCCAGCAGTCTGCACACCCAGGCTCCGCTT. This gives the protein CASSLHTQAPL. The whole CDR3 reads CASSLHTQAPLF. This rearrangement joins TRBV26 to TRBJ1-5; no clear D. Sequencing ends 1 residue short of the CDR3 end; the germline J gene provides the rest. The CDR3 totals 12 residues. V was shortened by 2 bases and J by 6 bases, with 5 bases between the two germline ends. Per the germline V gene, CDR1 is KGHPV and CDR2 is FQNQEV (reference sequence).

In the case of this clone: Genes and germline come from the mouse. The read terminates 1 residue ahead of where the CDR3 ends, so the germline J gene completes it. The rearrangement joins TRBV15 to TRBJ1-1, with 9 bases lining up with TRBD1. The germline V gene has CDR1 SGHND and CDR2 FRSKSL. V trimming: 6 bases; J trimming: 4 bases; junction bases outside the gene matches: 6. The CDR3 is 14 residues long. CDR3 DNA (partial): TGTGCCAGCAGCTGGGACAGGGAGGGCACAGAAGTCTTC. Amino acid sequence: CASSWDREGTEVF. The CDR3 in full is CASSWDREGTEVFF.

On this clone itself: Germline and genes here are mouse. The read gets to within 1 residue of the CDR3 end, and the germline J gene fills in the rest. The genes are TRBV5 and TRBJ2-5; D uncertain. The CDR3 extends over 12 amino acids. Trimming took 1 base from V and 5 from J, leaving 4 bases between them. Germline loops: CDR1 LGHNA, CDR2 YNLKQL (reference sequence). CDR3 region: CASSQVGDTQYF. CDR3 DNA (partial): TGTGCCAGCAGCCAAGTGGGAGACACCCAGTAC.

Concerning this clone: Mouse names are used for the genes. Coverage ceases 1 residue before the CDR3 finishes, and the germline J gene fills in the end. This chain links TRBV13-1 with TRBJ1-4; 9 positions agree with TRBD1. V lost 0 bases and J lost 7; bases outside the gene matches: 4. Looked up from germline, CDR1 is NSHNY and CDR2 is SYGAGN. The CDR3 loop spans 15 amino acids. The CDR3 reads CASSDAGTGLERLFF. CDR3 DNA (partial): TGTGCCAGCAGTGATGCGGGGACAGGGCTCGAAAGATTATTT.

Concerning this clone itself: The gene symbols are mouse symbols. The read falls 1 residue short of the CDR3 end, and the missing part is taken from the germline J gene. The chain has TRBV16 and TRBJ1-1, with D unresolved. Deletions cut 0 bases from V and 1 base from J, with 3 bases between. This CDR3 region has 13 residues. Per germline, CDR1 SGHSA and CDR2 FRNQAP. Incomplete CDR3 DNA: TGTGCAAGCAGCTTAGAGGGAAACACAGAAGTCTTC. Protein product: CASSLEGNTEVF. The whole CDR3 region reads CASSLEGNTEVFF.

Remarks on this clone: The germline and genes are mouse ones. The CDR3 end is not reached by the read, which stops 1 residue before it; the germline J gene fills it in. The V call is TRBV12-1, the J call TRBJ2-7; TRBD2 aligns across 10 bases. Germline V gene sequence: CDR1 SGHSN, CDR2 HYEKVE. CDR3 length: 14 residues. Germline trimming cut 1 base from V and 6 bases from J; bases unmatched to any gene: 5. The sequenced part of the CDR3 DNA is TGTGCCAGCTCTCTGCTGGGGGGGCGCCGTGAACAGTAC. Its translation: CASSLLGGRREQY. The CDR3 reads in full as CASSLLGGRREQYF.

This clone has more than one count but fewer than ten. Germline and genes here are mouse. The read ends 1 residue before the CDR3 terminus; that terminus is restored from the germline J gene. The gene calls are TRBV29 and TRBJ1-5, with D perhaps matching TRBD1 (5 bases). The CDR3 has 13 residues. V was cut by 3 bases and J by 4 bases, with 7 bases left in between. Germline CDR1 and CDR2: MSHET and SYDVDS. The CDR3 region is CASSFAGNQAPLF. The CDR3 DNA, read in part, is TGTGCTAGCAGTTTCGCAGGGAACCAGGCTCCGCTT.

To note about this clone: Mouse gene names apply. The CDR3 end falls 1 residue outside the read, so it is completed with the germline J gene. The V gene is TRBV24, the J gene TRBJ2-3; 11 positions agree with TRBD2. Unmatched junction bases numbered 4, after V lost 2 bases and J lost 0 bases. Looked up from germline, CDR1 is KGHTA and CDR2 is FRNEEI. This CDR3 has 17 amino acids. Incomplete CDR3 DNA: TGTGCCAGCAGTCTGGGGGACTGGGGGCCTAGTGCAGAAACGCTGTAT. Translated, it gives CASSLGDWGPSAETLY. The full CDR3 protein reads CASSLGDWGPSAETLYF.

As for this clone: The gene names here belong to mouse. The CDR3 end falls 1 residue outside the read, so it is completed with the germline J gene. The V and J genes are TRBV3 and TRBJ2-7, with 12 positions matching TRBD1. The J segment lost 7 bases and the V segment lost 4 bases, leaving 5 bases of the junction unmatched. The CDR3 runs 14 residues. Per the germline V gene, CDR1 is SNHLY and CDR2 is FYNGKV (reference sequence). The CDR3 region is CASSSGQGAWEQYF. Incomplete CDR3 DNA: TGTGCCAGCAGCTCGGGACAGGGGGCGTGGGAACAGTAC.

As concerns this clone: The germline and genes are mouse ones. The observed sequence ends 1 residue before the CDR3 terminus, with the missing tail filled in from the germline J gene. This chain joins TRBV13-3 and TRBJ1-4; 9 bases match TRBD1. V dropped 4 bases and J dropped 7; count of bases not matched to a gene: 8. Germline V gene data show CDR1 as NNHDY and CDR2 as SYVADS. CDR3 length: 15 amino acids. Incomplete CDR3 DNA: TGTGCCAGCAGTCTCCGGGACAGGGAAGGCGAAAGATTATTT. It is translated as CASSLRDREGERLF. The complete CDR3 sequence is CASSLRDREGERLFF.

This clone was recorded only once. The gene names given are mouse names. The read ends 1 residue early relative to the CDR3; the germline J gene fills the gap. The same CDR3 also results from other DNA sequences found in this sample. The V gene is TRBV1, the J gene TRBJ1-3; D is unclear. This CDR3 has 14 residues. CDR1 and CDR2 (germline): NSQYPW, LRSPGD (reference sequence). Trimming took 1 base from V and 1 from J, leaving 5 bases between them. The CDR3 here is CTCSAAGSGNTLYF. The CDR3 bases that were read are TGCACCTGCAGTGCAGCAGGATCTGGAAATACGCTCTAT.

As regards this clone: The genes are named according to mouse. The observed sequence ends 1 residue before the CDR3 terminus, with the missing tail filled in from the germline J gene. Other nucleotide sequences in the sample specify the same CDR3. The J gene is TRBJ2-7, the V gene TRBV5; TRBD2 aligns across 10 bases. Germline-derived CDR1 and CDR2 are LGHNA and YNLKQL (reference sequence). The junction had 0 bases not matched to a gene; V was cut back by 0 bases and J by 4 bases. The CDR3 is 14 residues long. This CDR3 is CASSQETGGYEQYF. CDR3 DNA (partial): TGTGCCAGCAGCCAAGAGACTGGGGGGTATGAACAGTAC.

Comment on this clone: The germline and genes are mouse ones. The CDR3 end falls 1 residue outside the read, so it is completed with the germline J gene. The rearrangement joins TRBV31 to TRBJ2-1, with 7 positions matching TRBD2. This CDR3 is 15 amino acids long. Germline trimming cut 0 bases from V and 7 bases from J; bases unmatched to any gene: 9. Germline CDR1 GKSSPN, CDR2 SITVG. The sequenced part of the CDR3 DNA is TGTGCCTGGAGTCTCAACTGGGGCCCGGGAGCTGAGCAGTTC. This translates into CAWSLNWGPGAEQF. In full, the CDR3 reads CAWSLNWGPGAEQFF.

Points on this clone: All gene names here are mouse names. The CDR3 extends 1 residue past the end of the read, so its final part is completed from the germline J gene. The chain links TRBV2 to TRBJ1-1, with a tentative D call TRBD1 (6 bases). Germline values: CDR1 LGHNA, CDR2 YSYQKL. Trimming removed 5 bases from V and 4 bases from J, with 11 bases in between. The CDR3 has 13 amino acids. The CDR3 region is CASSSGEVTEVFF. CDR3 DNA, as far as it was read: TGTGCCAGCAGCTCAGGGGAGGTCACAGAAGTCTTC.

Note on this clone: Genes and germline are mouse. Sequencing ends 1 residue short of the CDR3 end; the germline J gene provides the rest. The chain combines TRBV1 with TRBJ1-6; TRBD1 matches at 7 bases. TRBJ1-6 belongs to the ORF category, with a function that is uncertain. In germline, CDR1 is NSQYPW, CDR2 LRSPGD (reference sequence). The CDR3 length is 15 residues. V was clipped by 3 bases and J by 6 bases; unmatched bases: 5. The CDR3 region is CTCSASTGPNSPLYF. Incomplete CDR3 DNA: TGCACCTGCAGTGCGTCGACAGGGCCTAATTCGCCCCTCTAC.

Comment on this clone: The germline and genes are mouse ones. The CDR3 protein is CASSQDWTNNNQAPLF. Incomplete CDR3 DNA: TGTGCCAGCAGCCAAGATTGGACAAATAACAACCAGGCTCCGCTT. The V gene is TRBV2, the J gene TRBJ1-5; perhaps TRBD1 as D (5 bases). Read data end 1 residue before the CDR3 end; the end is taken from the germline J gene. Germline CDR1 reads LGHNA; CDR2 reads YSYQKL. The CDR3 spans 16 residues. V gave up 0 bases and J gave up 0 bases, with 9 bases separating them.

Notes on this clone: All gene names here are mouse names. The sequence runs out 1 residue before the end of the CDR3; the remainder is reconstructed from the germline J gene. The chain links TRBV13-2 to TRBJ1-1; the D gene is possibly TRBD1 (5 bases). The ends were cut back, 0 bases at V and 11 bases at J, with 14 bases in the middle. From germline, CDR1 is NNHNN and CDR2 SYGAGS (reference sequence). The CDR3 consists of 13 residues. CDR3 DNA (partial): TGTGCCAGCGGTGATGTCTCGGGGCTAGGGGTCTTC. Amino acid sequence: CASGDVSGLGVF. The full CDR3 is CASGDVSGLGVFF.

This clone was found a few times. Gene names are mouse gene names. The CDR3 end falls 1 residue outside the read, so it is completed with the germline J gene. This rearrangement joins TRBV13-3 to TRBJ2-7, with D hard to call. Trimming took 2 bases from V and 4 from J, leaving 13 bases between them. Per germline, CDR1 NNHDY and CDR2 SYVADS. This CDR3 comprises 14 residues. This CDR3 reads CASSEVPGKYEQYF. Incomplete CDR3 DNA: TGTGCCAGCAGTGAAGTTCCCGGGAAGTATGAACAGTAC.

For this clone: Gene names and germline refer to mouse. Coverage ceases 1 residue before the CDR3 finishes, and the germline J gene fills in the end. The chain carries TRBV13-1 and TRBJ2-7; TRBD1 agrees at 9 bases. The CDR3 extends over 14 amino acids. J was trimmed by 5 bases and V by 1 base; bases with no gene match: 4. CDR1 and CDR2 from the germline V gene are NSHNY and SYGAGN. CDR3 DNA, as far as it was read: TGTGCCAGCAGTGATCGGTGGACAGGGGATGAACAGTAC. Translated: CASSDRWTGDEQY. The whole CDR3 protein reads CASSDRWTGDEQYF.

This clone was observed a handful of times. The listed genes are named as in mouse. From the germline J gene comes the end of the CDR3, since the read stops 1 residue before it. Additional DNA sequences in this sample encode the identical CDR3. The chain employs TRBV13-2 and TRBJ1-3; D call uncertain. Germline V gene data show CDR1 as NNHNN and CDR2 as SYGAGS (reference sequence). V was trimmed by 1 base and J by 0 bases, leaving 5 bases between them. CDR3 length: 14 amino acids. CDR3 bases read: TGTGCCAGCGGTGATACGGGTTCTGGAAATACGCTCTAT. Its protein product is CASGDTGSGNTLY. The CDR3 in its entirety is CASGDTGSGNTLYF.